This paragraph covers one T cell receptor beta chain sequence. Its antigen is unknown. This specimen belongs to a study of tumor-infiltrating lymphocytes in primary liver carcinoma. Study-level background: Men as well as women, aged 30 to 69 years, made up the patients.

General study results and limits: Pairs comparing tumor with adjacent tissue or blood overlapped less than pairs drawn from tumor regions. Top-250-clone fractions were significantly higher in tumors than in blood (p = 0.039).

CDR3 length: 13 residues. Trimming stripped 1 base from V and 10 bases from J, with 8 bases between. The V gene's germline CDR1 is LGHNA and CDR2 YSLEER. Blood RNA came from unsorted whole blood; germline DNA was also extracted. These patients lived with chronic HBV infection and had never been treated. Synthesis of TCR beta cDNA was carried out from approximately 500 ng total RNA with a constant-region primer. Libraries covering TCR beta were generated through three nested multiplex PCR rounds (using a slightly modified ARM-PCR). It was with TRBV1-TRBV30 forward primers and a C-beta reverse primer that the first two PCR rounds were run, at roughly 10 cycles each. One entry per CDR3 protein results from TCRdb running MiXCR on the multiplex PCR reads. Among approximately 300,000 distinct CDR3 sequences, roughly two thirds were seen once, and the ten largest hold roughly 9%.

The sequenced material came from peripheral blood. V gene TRBV4-3 combines with J gene TRBJ1-6; no clear D. This TCR came from a man aged 35 to 55 with primary liver carcinoma and hepatitis B virus infection. In nucleotides, the CDR3 is TGCGCCAGCAGCCAAGGTTTAAGCTCACCCCTCCACTTT. Encoded protein: CASSQGLSSPLHF.